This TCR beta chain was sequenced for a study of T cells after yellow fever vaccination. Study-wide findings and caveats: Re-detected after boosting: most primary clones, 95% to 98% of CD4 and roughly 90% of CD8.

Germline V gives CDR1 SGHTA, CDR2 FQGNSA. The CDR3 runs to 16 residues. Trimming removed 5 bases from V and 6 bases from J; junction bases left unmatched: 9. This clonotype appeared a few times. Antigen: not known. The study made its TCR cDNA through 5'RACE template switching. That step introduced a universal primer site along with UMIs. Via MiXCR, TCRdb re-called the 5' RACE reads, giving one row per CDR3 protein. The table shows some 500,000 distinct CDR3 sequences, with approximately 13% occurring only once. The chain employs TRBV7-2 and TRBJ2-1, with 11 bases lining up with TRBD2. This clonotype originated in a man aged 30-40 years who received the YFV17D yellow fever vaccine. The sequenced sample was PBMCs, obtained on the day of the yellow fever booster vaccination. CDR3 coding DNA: TGTGCCAGCAGCCCGATAGCGGGAGGGGGAGTCAATGAGCAGTTCTTC. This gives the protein CASSPIAGGGVNEQFF.